This T cell receptor (beta chain) came from a study of T cells after posttransplantation cyclophosphamide. Study-level points and caveats: Donor CD8+ memory clones often dominated recipient blood repertoires at later times. Skin or GI-infiltrating T cells shared few TRB sequences with blood.

The V end was cut by 2 bases, the J end by 3 bases, with 13 bases between. The CDR3 has 15 amino acids. Germline V gene data show CDR1 as LGHNA and CDR2 as YNFKEQ. Sequencing was performed with immunoSEQ multiplex PCR; in TCRdb, only in-frame clones are kept and a portion is missing. The table has about 10,000 clones, nearly 90% seen once; the top ten hold 1.6%. On the day of bone marrow donation, the related graft donor provided peripheral blood. Concerning this clone: The antigen is undetermined.

The material sequenced was memory CD4+ T cells sorted from PBMCs. The rearrangement joins TRBV4-2 to TRBJ1-2, with a tentative D call TRBD1 (5 bases). The source is a woman aged 60-70 years in good health, CMV-negative, and a related stem cell transplant donor. CDR3 protein: CASSQSGGDYYGYTF. The CDR3 bases are TGTGCCAGCAGCCAATCGGGGGGGGATTACTATGGCTACACCTTC.